Below, 14 T cell receptor beta chains from the same sample are listed, as sequenced in a study. Sequenced by immunoSEQ multiplex PCR; TCRdb stores in-frame clones only, minus some. The sample includes tens of thousands of clones, approximately 92% seen only once; the top ten take less than 4.5%. The specimen was PBMCs. Source of these receptors: a man in his forties with rheumatoid arthritis.

The V call is TRBV15, the J call TRBJ2-5; TRBD1 matches 8 bases. This CDR3 has 16 amino acids. V gave up 4 bases and J gave up 6 bases; unmatched junction bases: 13. CDR1 LNHNV and CDR2 YYDKDF come from the germline V gene (reference sequence). CDR3 nucleotides: TGTGCCACCAGCACCGGAGACAGGGGCCCTAGACAGACCCAGTACTTC. It encodes CATSTGDRGPRQTQYF.

CDR3 sequence (DNA): TGTGCCAGCAGTCCGACAGGGGGCGAGCAGTACTTC. It translates to CASSPTGGEQYF. The chain couples TRBV27 to TRBJ2-7; the match to TRBD1 covers 9 bases. The CDR3 has 12 amino acids. The V segment lost 5 bases and the J segment 6 bases; nucleotides outside the gene matches: 2. CDR1 and CDR2 (germline): MNHEY, SMNVEV (reference sequence).

This sequence joins TRBV14 and TRBJ2-5; TRBD2 aligns across 9 bases. The CDR3 loop spans 16 amino acids. The germline V gene has CDR1 SGHDN and CDR2 FVKESK. V lost 3 bases and J lost 9; bases outside the gene matches: 14. CDR3 in DNA: TGTGCCAGCAGCCAGACTAGCGGAGGACCAAGAGTGGCCCAGTACTTC. It encodes CASSQTSGGPRVAQYF.

The chain combines TRBV30 with TRBJ1-4; D is ambiguous. CDR1 is GTSNPN and CDR2 is SVGIG in the germline V gene (reference sequence). Trimming removed 2 bases from V and 0 bases from J, with 7 bases in between. The CDR3 extends over 14 amino acids. CDR3 nucleotides: TGTGCCTGGAGTTGGCCGGCAACTAATGAAAAACTGTTTTTT. It codes for CAWSWPATNEKLFF. Full variable domain (rest looked up from reference TRBV30 and TRBJ1-4): SQTIHQWPATLVQPVGSPLSLECTVEGTSNPNLYWYRQAAGRGLQLLFYSVGIGQISSEVPQNLSASRPQDRQFILSSKKLLLSDSGFYLCAWSWPATNEKLFFGSGTQLSVL.

This sequence joins TRBV7-9 and TRBJ2-3; D call uncertain. Between the trimmed V and J ends, which lost 5 bases and 2 bases, there was a span of 8 bases. The V gene's germline CDR1 is SEHNR and CDR2 FQNEAQ (reference sequence). The CDR3 length is 13 residues. The CDR3 spells CASSISATDTQYF. CDR3 bases: TGTGCCAGCAGCATATCGGCCACAGATACGCAGTATTTT.

The chain is built from TRBV2 and TRBJ1-2; D gene ambiguous. CDR1 and CDR2 (germline): SNHLY, FYNNEI. This CDR3 has 13 amino acids. V was pared by 4 bases and J by 0 bases, with 6 bases between. The CDR3 reads CASSGAANYGYTF. In nucleotides, the CDR3 is TGTGCCAGCAGTGGGGCAGCTAACTATGGCTACACCTTC. Combining the CDR3 with reference TRBV2 and TRBJ1-2 gives the whole variable domain EPEVTQTPSHQVTQMGQEVILRCVPISNHLYFYWYRQILGQKVEFLVSFYNNEISEKSEIFDDQFSVERPDGSNFTLKIRSTKLEDSAMYFCASSGAANYGYTFGSGTRLTVV.

This sequence joins TRBV9 and TRBJ2-7; 9 bases map to TRBD1. J gave up 4 bases and V 0 bases, and 8 bases lay outside the gene matches. Germline V gene sequence: CDR1 SGDLS, CDR2 YYNGEE. This CDR3 comprises 16 residues. Here the CDR3 DNA reads TGTGCCAGCAGCGTAGGCCTAGGACAGGGGATGTACGAGCAGTACTTC. It yields the protein CASSVGLGQGMYEQYF.

The CDR3 bases are TGTGCCAGCAGCCAAATGGGACAGGGGGGCAATCAGCCCCAGCATTTT. Encoded protein: CASSQMGQGGNQPQHF. The chain links TRBV3-1 (or the pseudogene TRBV3-2) to TRBJ1-5; 11 nucleotides match TRBD1. The ends lost 2 bases at V and 2 bases at J; junction bases unmatched: 2. Germline values: CDR1 LGHDT, CDR2 YNNKEL (reference sequence). The CDR3 runs to 16 residues.

The chain employs TRBV7-3 and TRBJ2-1; 10 bases line up with TRBD2. The CDR3 consists of 16 residues. The germline CDR1 and CDR2 sequences are SGHTA and FQGTGA. V gave up 5 bases and J gave up 5 bases; unmatched junction bases: 9. CDR3 DNA sequence: TGTGCCAGCAGCCCTAAAGGGCTAGCGGGGGACAATGAGCAGTTCTTC. Residues: CASSPKGLAGDNEQFF.

This chain uses TRBV18 with TRBJ1-3; D is perhaps TRBD1 (5 bases). Deletions cut 2 bases from V and 0 bases from J, with 8 bases between. The CDR3 runs to 15 residues. Germline CDR1 and CDR2: KGHSH and LQKENI. Here the CDR3 DNA reads TGTGCCAGCTCACCAACAGGAGTCTCTGGAAACACCATATATTTT. Its protein product is CASSPTGVSGNTIYF.

The chain joins TRBV4-3 to TRBJ2-1; TRBD2 matches at 9 bases. The length of the CDR3 is 16 residues. Germline V gives CDR1 LGHNA, CDR2 YSLEER. The junction had 7 bases not matched to a gene; V was cut back by 1 base and J by 6 bases. This CDR3 reads CASSQVRAGGSNEQFF. The CDR3 DNA follows: TGCGCCAGCAGCCAAGTTCGAGCGGGAGGAAGCAATGAGCAGTTCTTC.

As concerns this clone: One end of the junction varies from germline; a read error may be responsible. The rearrangement joins TRBV6-5 to TRBJ2-1, with D unresolved. CDR3 size: 16 residues. Germline V gene data show CDR1 as MNHEY and CDR2 as SVGAGI. The CDR3 spells CATSYPTRLQYNEQFF. The DNA of the CDR3 is TGTGCCACCAGTTACCCAACACGACTCCAATACAATGAGCAGTTCTTC.

V usage is TRBV27 and J usage is TRBJ1-1; 9 bases map to TRBD1. The CDR3 spans 14 residues. CDR1 and CDR2 from the germline V gene are MNHEY and SMNVEV (reference sequence). J was trimmed by 4 bases and V by 2 bases; bases with no gene match: 2. Here the CDR3 DNA reads TGTGCCAGCAGTTTAACGGACAGGGGCACTGAAGCTTTCTTT. This translates into CASSLTDRGTEAFF.

The CDR3 protein is CASSLTGFGTEAFF. In nucleotides, the CDR3 is TGCGCCAGCAGCTTAACAGGGTTTGGGACTGAAGCTTTCTTT. The chain recombines TRBV5-1 with TRBJ1-1, with D possibly being TRBD1 (6 bases). Deletions cut 2 bases from V and 5 bases from J, with 13 bases between. The germline gives CDR1 SGHRS, CDR2 YFSETQ. The CDR3 is 14 residues long.